This T cell receptor beta chain is from a study of immune evolution from preneoplasia to lung adenocarcinoma. The study, taken as a whole, reports: Normal lung had highest clonality; later lesions appeared denser, more diverse. Top clone share appeared to fall from AAH through AIS, MIA, adenocarcinoma.

H&E slides confirmed each diagnosis, reviewed by two pathologists independently. Worth noting for this clone: Its antigen is unidentified.

The germline V and J ends were trimmed by 3 bases and 2 bases, with 10 bases remaining between them. Germline V CDR1 and CDR2: SNHLY, FYNNEI. CDR3 length equals 14 residues. TCRdb keeps only in-frame clones here, not all; method: immunoSEQ multiplex PCR. The sample lists around 3,000 clones, 83% occurring once. This clonotype was sampled from a person aged 40 to 49 with lung adenocarcinoma. The sample was FFPE adjacent normal lung tissue. The V call is TRBV2, the J call TRBJ1-2; D uncertain. CDR3 in DNA: TGTGCCAGCAGTGATGGGGAGGGAAACTATGGCTACACCTTC. Protein sequence: CASSDGEGNYGYTF.